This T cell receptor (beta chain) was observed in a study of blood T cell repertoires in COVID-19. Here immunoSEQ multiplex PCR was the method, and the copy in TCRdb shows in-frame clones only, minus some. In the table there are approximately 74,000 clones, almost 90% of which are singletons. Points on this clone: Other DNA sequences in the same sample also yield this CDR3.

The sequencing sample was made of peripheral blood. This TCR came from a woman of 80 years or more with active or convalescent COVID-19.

The CDR3 coding sequence is TGTGCCAGCAGCCCCGGACAGGGGAGATACGAGCAGTACTTC. It translates to CASSPGQGRYEQYF. The rearrangement joins TRBV6-5 to TRBJ2-7; TRBD1 agrees at 9 bases. V shed 6 bases and J 4 bases; nucleotides not matched to a gene: 7. The germline gives CDR1 MNHEY, CDR2 SVGAGI. This CDR3 is built from 14 residues.